The 27 T cell receptor beta chains given below trace back to one sample, sequenced in a study of CD8+ T cells in alopecia areata. In each case, RNA was isolated and then reverse transcribed into cDNA as the sequencing template. Sequencing was performed with immunoSEQ multiplex PCR; in TCRdb, only in-frame clones are kept and a portion is missing. This sample has about 99,000 clones, with approximately 52% found just once. Sequenced input: CD4+ T cells sorted from blood. These receptors were taken from a human donor in good health.

The chain combines TRBV25-1 with TRBJ2-5, with 7 bases fitting TRBD2. CDR1 MGHDK and CDR2 SYGVNS come from the germline V gene. This CDR3 spans 15 amino acids. Trimming cost V 10 bases and J 2 bases; bases outside gene matches: 13. The CDR3 DNA reads TGTGCCACCACAACTCTAGCGGAACAGCAAGAGACCCAGTACTTC. Protein: CATTTLAEQQETQYF.

The chain is built from TRBV10-3 and TRBJ1-6; TRBD1 might be the D (5 bases). The CDR3 spans 13 residues. Germline lookup yields CDR1 ENHRY and CDR2 SYGVKD. V lost 2 bases, J lost 9 bases, and 8 bases lay in between. CDR3 residues: CAISEIGTSPLHF. The DNA for the CDR3 is TGTGCCATCAGTGAGATCGGGACTTCACCCCTCCACTTT.

The table lists this clone with a few counts. The gene calls are TRBV5-1 and TRBJ1-5; 7 bases map to TRBD1. Germline CDR1 and CDR2: SGHRS and YFSETQ. With 1 base clipped from V and 2 bases from J, the junction kept 3 bases outside the gene matches. This CDR3 is built from 15 residues. CDR3 loop: CASSLQGEGNQPQHF. The CDR3, as DNA: TGCGCCAGCAGCTTGCAGGGGGAAGGCAATCAGCCCCAGCATTTT.

V gene TRBV30 combines with J gene TRBJ1-1; D ambiguous. This CDR3 contains 13 residues. Germline CDR1 is GTSNPN and CDR2 is SVGIG (reference sequence). The V and J ends lost 1 base and 7 bases respectively, with 13 bases between them. CDR3 coding DNA: TGTGCCTGGAGTGCAGACCTAAGGAGTGAAGCTTTCTTT. It yields the protein CAWSADLRSEAFF.

V is TRBV29-1 and J is TRBJ1-2; 7 bases fit TRBD1. Germline CDR1 SQVTM, CDR2 ANQGSEA. The CDR3 is 12 amino acids. J lost 6 bases, V lost 8 bases, and 9 bases had no gene match. The CDR3 coding sequence is TGCAGCTTTGGACAGGCGGTCGATGGCTACACCTTC. Translation gives CSFGQAVDGYTF.

The gene calls are TRBV6-6 and TRBJ1-1, with 11 bases matching TRBD1. CDR1 MNHNY and CDR2 SVGAGI come from the germline V gene (reference sequence). The CDR3 runs to 16 residues. V shed 7 bases and J 1 base; nucleotides not matched to a gene: 8. The CDR3 region is CASNDRDRGANTEAFF. CDR3 in DNA: TGTGCCAGCAACGATCGGGACAGGGGGGCGAACACTGAAGCTTTCTTT.

The V and J genes are TRBV27 and TRBJ1-6; possibly TRBD1 for D (5 bases). V lost 5 bases and J 10 bases, leaving 15 bases between the germline ends. The germline gives CDR1 MNHEY, CDR2 SMNVEV (reference sequence). The CDR3 length is 14 residues. CDR3 coding DNA: TGTGCCAGCAGTACGGGACGCGGGCGCTCACCCCTCCACTTT. Amino acids: CASSTGRGRSPLHF.

CDR3 amino acids: CASSGDLGNEQYF. The CDR3 DNA sequence: TGTGCCAGCAGTGGGGACCTTGGGAACGAGCAGTACTTC. This chain links TRBV2 with TRBJ2-7; D is tentatively TRBD1 or TRBD2 (5 bases each). This CDR3 has 13 amino acids. Germline loops: CDR1 SNHLY, CDR2 FYNNEI. Trimming took off 4 bases at V and 5 bases at J, with 12 bases between the two ends. Together with reference TRBV2 and TRBJ2-7, the CDR3 gives the full variable domain: EPEVTQTPSHQVTQMGQEVILRCVPISNHLYFYWYRQILGQKVEFLVSFYNNEISEKSEIFDDQFSVERPDGSNFTLKIRSTKLEDSAMYFCASSGDLGNEQYFGPGTRLTVT.

The chain is built from TRBV11-2 and TRBJ1-1, with D uncertain. Deletions cut 5 bases from V and 5 bases from J, with 12 bases between. This CDR3 is 13 amino acids long. The germline V gene encodes CDR1 SGHAT and CDR2 FQNNGV. The CDR3 DNA reads TGTGCCAGCAGCCCTACGGGGAATACTGAAGCTTTCTTT. Amino acids: CASSPTGNTEAFF.

The J gene is TRBJ1-6, the V gene TRBV30, with D tentatively TRBD1 (6 bases). This CDR3 spans 17 amino acids. Germline V gene sequence: CDR1 GTSNPN, CDR2 SVGIG (reference sequence). Trimming stripped 3 bases from V and 8 bases from J, with 23 bases between. The DNA of the CDR3 is TGTGCCTGGAGAGACTGGAGGGGGACGGGCGCCTATTCACCCCTCCACTTT. Amino acids: CAWRDWRGTGAYSPLHF.

The chain recombines TRBV30 with TRBJ1-6; 8 positions match TRBD1. The length of the CDR3 is 16 residues. V gave up 4 bases and J gave up 6 bases; unmatched junction bases: 11. Per germline, CDR1 GTSNPN and CDR2 SVGIG (reference sequence). CDR3 protein: CAWTTQGAPGNSPLHF. The CDR3 nucleotides are TGTGCCTGGACCACTCAGGGGGCGCCTGGTAATTCACCCCTCCACTTT.

The rearrangement links TRBV7-2 to TRBJ2-5; 9 bases are shared with TRBD2. This CDR3 has 16 amino acids. V shed 1 base and J 1 base; nucleotides not matched to a gene: 4. Germline V gene sequence: CDR1 SGHTA, CDR2 FQGNSA. The CDR3 coding sequence is TGTGCCAGCAGCTTAGGAGGTAGCGGGGGCCAAGAGACCCAGTACTTC. This translates into CASSLGGSGGQETQYF.

The chain is built from TRBV27 and TRBJ2-2; 12 positions match TRBD2. This CDR3 spans 16 amino acids. V shed 6 bases and J 4 bases; nucleotides not matched to a gene: 6. The germline V gene has CDR1 MNHEY and CDR2 SMNVEV (reference sequence). The CDR3: CASSRLAGGPTGELFF. The CDR3 DNA follows: TGTGCCAGCAGCAGGCTAGCGGGGGGGCCCACCGGGGAGCTGTTTTTT.

The V gene is TRBV28, the J gene TRBJ1-1; TRBD1 aligns across 7 bases. CDR1 is MDHEN, CDR2 SYDVKM, per germline. With V trimmed by 10 bases and J by 5 bases, 7 bases remained unmatched. The length of the CDR3 is 12 residues. CDR3 amino acids: CATRTGPTEAFF. CDR3 DNA sequence: TGTGCCACCAGGACAGGCCCGACTGAAGCTTTCTTT.

The rearrangement links TRBV14 to TRBJ1-1; D unresolved. Trimming removed 3 bases at V and 5 bases at J, with 7 bases between. Germline V gives CDR1 SGHDN, CDR2 FVKESK. The CDR3 sequence is 12 residues long. CDR3 residues: CASSHVGTEAFF. Here the CDR3 DNA reads TGTGCCAGCAGCCACGTGGGGACTGAAGCTTTCTTT.

This clone was seen a few times. This rearrangement joins TRBV6-5 to TRBJ2-5, with 10 bases aligning to TRBD2. V shed 3 bases, J shed 2 bases, and the junction held 6 bases outside the gene matches. Germline assignment: CDR1 MNHEY and CDR2 SVGAGI. This CDR3 has 16 residues. CDR3: CASSYIRTSGQETQYF. Here the CDR3 DNA reads TGTGCCAGCAGTTATATCCGGACTAGCGGACAAGAGACCCAGTACTTC.

The chain recombines TRBV30 with TRBJ2-7; TRBD1 is a possible D gene (6 bases). Per the germline V gene, CDR1 is GTSNPN and CDR2 is SVGIG (reference sequence). The length of the CDR3 is 15 residues. V was shortened by 3 bases and J by 1 base, with 16 bases between the two germline ends. The CDR3 loop is CAWRATGIYSYEQYF. The CDR3 coding sequence is TGTGCCTGGAGAGCTACAGGGATTTATTCCTACGAGCAGTACTTC.

CDR3 protein: CASSLGGNSPLHF. The DNA of the CDR3 is TGTGCCAGCAGCTTGGGGGGTAATTCACCCCTCCACTTT. V is TRBV11-2 and J is TRBJ1-6; weak D call: TRBD1 (5 bases). V lost 3 bases and J 6 bases, leaving 6 bases between the germline ends. From germline, CDR1 is SGHAT and CDR2 FQNNGV. The CDR3 is 13 amino acids. Based on the CDR3 plus reference TRBV11-2 and TRBJ1-6, the full variable domain is EAGVAQSPRYKIIEKRQSVAFWCNPISGHATLYWYQQILGQGPKLLIQFQNNGVVDDSQLPKDRFSAERLKGVDSTLKIQPAKLEDSAVYLCASSLGGNSPLHFGNGTRLTVT.

This clone was observed a handful of times. The chain links TRBV25-1 to TRBJ2-7, with D possibly matching TRBD2 (7 bases). The V gene lost 5 bases and the J gene lost 3 bases, with 14 bases spanning the gap. This CDR3 contains 14 residues. CDR1 and CDR2 from the germline V gene are MGHDK and SYGVNS. The chain's CDR3 is CASSSRGALYEQYF. CDR3 DNA: TGTGCCAGCAGTAGCCGGGGGGCCCTCTACGAGCAGTACTTC.

The chain couples TRBV30 to TRBJ1-2; no definite D call. Germline CDR1 reads GTSNPN; CDR2 reads SVGIG (reference sequence). The CDR3 runs to 15 residues. Trimming stripped 0 bases from V and 2 bases from J, with 13 bases between. The CDR3 DNA follows: TGTGCCTGGAGTGTAGGTGGGCCCTACAACTATGGCTACACCTTC. It encodes CAWSVGGPYNYGYTF.

This clone was seen a few times. V gene TRBV14 combines with J gene TRBJ2-3; D is ambiguous. The germline V gene has CDR1 SGHDN and CDR2 FVKESK. V was pared by 1 base and J by 4 bases, with 3 bases between. CDR3 size: 12 residues. The CDR3 region is CASSQVSDTQYF. The CDR3 DNA reads TGTGCCAGCAGCCAAGTGTCAGATACGCAGTATTTT. Variable domain in full (rest from reference TRBV14 and TRBJ2-3): EAGVTQFPSHSVIEKGQTVTLRCDPISGHDNLYWYRRVMGKEIKFLLHFVKESKQDESGMPNNRFLAERTGGTYSTLKVQPAELEDSGVYFCASSQVSDTQYFGPGTRLTVL.

The chain has TRBV29-1 and TRBJ1-2; 7 bases agree with TRBD1. The CDR3 runs to 12 residues. Germline values: CDR1 SQVTM, CDR2 ANQGSEA. V shed 6 bases, J shed 2 bases, and the junction held 3 bases outside the gene matches. CDR3 protein: CSVDRDNYGYTF. The CDR3 nucleotides read TGCAGCGTAGACAGGGACAACTATGGCTACACCTTC.

V gene TRBV18 combines with J gene TRBJ1-5, with D unresolved. This CDR3 spans 14 amino acids. Trimming took 3 bases from V and 5 from J, leaving 11 bases between them. Germline values: CDR1 KGHSH, CDR2 LQKENI. The CDR3 coding sequence is TGTGCCAGCTCACCCCTAGGACCAGATCAGCCCCAGCATTTT. It translates to CASSPLGPDQPQHF.

The chain is built from TRBV5-1 and TRBJ2-1; 9 positions match TRBD2. This CDR3 comprises 17 residues. The V gene end was trimmed by 0 bases and the J gene end by 1 base; junction bases not matched to a gene: 5. Germline CDR1 SGHRS, CDR2 YFSETQ. The CDR3 is CASSLAPSGTSYNEQFF. The CDR3 DNA is TGCGCCAGCAGCTTGGCCCCTAGCGGGACATCCTACAATGAGCAGTTCTTC.

The rearrangement links TRBV5-1 to TRBJ2-3; 7 bases map to TRBD2. V shed 0 bases and J 6 bases; nucleotides not matched to a gene: 4. Germline V gene sequence: CDR1 SGHRS, CDR2 YFSETQ. This CDR3 contains 14 residues. The CDR3 region is CASSLVAGGDTQYF. The CDR3 DNA reads TGCGCCAGCAGCTTGGTAGCGGGCGGCGATACGCAGTATTTT.

The chain links TRBV29-1 to TRBJ2-3; 12 bases are a match to TRBD2. Germline V gives CDR1 SQVTM, CDR2 ANQGSEA. The CDR3 is 14 residues long. V trimming: 6 bases; J trimming: 1 base; junction bases outside the gene matches: 2. For the CDR3, the DNA is TGCAGCGTCCGGACTAGCGGGGGCACAGATACGCAGTATTTT. It codes for CSVRTSGGTDTQYF.

With respect to this clone: Sequence at one end of the junction differs from germline and may be a read error. As DNA, the CDR3 is TGCGCCAGCAGCCAAGAGATGAGCAGACCCTCCTACGAGCAGTACTTC. This sequence encodes CASSQEMSRPSYEQYF. V is TRBV5-5 and J is TRBJ2-7; D unclear. Germline V lookup: CDR1 SGHKS, CDR2 YYEKEE (reference sequence). The CDR3 spans 16 residues.